Listed here are 22 T cell receptor beta chains from one sample, sequenced in a study of response to subunit inactivated influenza vaccine. Each CDR3 protein is one row after TCRdb ran MiXCR on the RT-PCR reads. The sample yields fewer than 750,000 distinct CDR3 sequences, about 15% seen once. The sequenced sample was PBMCs from blood, obtained approximately 13 days after vaccination. The source of these receptors is a man aged 45-65 years who received an inactivated influenza vaccine.

This clonotype was counted between two and nine times. The genes are TRBV28 and TRBJ1-3; no clear D gene. V lost 6 bases, J lost 4 bases, and 16 bases lay in between. Germline CDR1 and CDR2: MDHEN and SYDVKM. This CDR3 region has 15 residues. The CDR3 nucleotides are TGTGCCAGCAGCCGTCCGTCGGGAACCGGAAACACCATATATTTT. Protein: CASSRPSGTGNTIYF.

This clonotype was counted at least ten times. CDR3 sequence: CATSDGTSGGRDEQFF. Written as DNA, the CDR3 is TGTGCCACCAGTGACGGAACTAGCGGGGGGCGGGATGAGCAGTTCTTC. This chain joins TRBV24-1 and TRBJ2-1; TRBD2 aligns across 12 bases. Germline V CDR1 and CDR2: KGHDR, SFDVKD. The ends lost 4 bases at V and 8 bases at J; junction bases unmatched: 8. This CDR3 region has 16 residues.

This clonotype turned up a few times. The chain combines TRBV6-6 with TRBJ1-5; no clear D gene. Trimming cost V 2 bases and J 6 bases, with 5 bases left between them. The CDR3 contains 12 residues. CDR1 MNHNY and CDR2 SVGAGI come from the germline V gene (reference sequence). The CDR3 spells CASSYVGQPQHF. The CDR3 DNA is TGTGCCAGCAGTTACGTAGGTCAGCCCCAGCATTTT.

The genes are TRBV20-1 and TRBJ2-1, with 9 nucleotides matching TRBD2. The germline V gene encodes CDR1 DFQATT and CDR2 SNEGSKA (reference sequence). The CDR3 is made up of 13 amino acids. V was clipped by 3 bases and J by 8 bases; unmatched bases: 5. CDR3 amino acids: CSARGLAGDEQFF. CDR3 nucleotide sequence: TGCAGTGCTAGGGGACTAGCAGGCGATGAGCAGTTCTTC.

The chain has TRBV20-1 and TRBJ2-1; D assignment may be TRBD1 or TRBD2 (6 bases each). This CDR3 spans 15 amino acids. Looked up from germline, CDR1 is DFQATT and CDR2 is SNEGSKA (reference sequence). V lost 0 bases and J 3 bases, leaving 12 bases between the germline ends. The CDR3 sequence is CSARDMGGFYNEQFF. In DNA form, the CDR3 reads TGCAGTGCTAGAGATATGGGGGGCTTCTACAATGAGCAGTTCTTC.

Regarding this clonotype: A read error may produce the germline difference seen at one junction end. V gene TRBV3-1 combines with J gene TRBJ2-3; weak D call: TRBD2 (6 bases). The CDR3 runs to 15 residues. In germline, CDR1 is LGHDT, CDR2 YNNKEL (reference sequence). This CDR3 is CASSQVGGSTNTQYF. The CDR3 coding sequence is TGTGCCAGCAGCCAGGTCGGGGGAAGCACAAATACGCAGTATTTT.

This clonotype was seen a handful of times. This chain links TRBV18 with TRBJ1-3; D possibly corresponds to TRBD1 (5 bases). The CDR3 runs 17 residues. Germline values: CDR1 KGHSH, CDR2 LQKENI. Trimming stripped 3 bases from V and 5 bases from J, with 20 bases between. The chain's CDR3 is CASSPTRSQGRRNTIYF. CDR3 sequence (DNA): TGTGCCAGCTCACCCACGAGGTCGCAGGGCCGAAGAAACACCATATATTTT. The whole variable domain, filled in from reference TRBV18 and TRBJ1-3, reads NAGVMQNPRHLVRRRGQEARLRCSPMKGHSHVYWYRQLPEEGLKFMVYLQKENIIDESGMPKERFSAEFPKEGPSILRIQQVVRGDSAAYFCASSPTRSQGRRNTIYFGEGSWLTVV.

The V and J genes are TRBV7-9 and TRBJ2-1, with D tentatively TRBD2 (5 bases). The V end was cut by 5 bases, the J end by 11 bases, with 10 bases between. Per germline, CDR1 SEHNR and CDR2 FQNEAQ (reference sequence). CDR3 length: 11 amino acids. This CDR3 reads CASSVRGKQFF. The CDR3 DNA reads TGTGCCAGCAGCGTCCGGGGTAAGCAGTTCTTC.

The chain joins TRBV7-9 to TRBJ2-7, with TRBD1 matching over 9 bases. V lost 5 bases to trimming and J lost 5 bases; unmatched junction nucleotides: 4. This CDR3 region has 13 residues. Germline CDR1 reads SEHNR; CDR2 reads FQNEAQ (reference sequence). The CDR3 protein is CASSPTGGNEQYF. DNA for the CDR3: TGTGCCAGCAGCCCGACAGGGGGGAACGAGCAGTACTTC.

A word on this clonotype: A read error may produce the germline difference seen at one junction end. V is TRBV6-2 or TRBV6-3 and J is TRBJ2-7; no reliable D call. The germline CDR1 and CDR2 sequences are MNHEY and SVGEGT. This CDR3 is 11 amino acids long. CDR3 DNA: TGTGCCACCAGTAACACCTACGAGCAGTACTTC. Its protein product is CATSNTYEQYF.

Only a few counts were recorded for this clonotype. The chain recombines TRBV24-1 with TRBJ2-7, with 7 bases identical to TRBD1. The V gene end was trimmed by 6 bases and the J gene end by 0 bases; junction bases not matched to a gene: 1. The CDR3 is made up of 13 amino acids. CDR1 is KGHDR and CDR2 is SFDVKD in the germline V gene. The CDR3, as DNA: TGTGCCACCAGTCAGGGGGACTCCTACGAGCAGTACTTC. Translating gives CATSQGDSYEQYF.

There are a few counts of this clonotype. The rearrangement uses TRBV6-2 or TRBV6-3 and TRBJ1-5, with D possibly matching TRBD1 (5 bases). The CDR3 spans 15 residues. The V gene lost 3 bases and the J gene lost 1 base, with 10 bases spanning the gap. Germline CDR1 is MNHEY and CDR2 is SVGEGT. The CDR3 loop is CASSYWGRSNQPQHF. The CDR3, as DNA: TGTGCCAGCAGTTATTGGGGACGGAGCAATCAGCCCCAGCATTTT.

The chain recombines TRBV27 with TRBJ2-2; D is unresolved. Trimming shortened V by 11 bases and J by 7 bases, and 17 bases separated the two germline ends. The CDR3 is 13 residues long. Looked up from germline, CDR1 is MNHEY and CDR2 is SMNVEV (reference sequence). The CDR3 coding sequence is TGTGCCGCCCTTCAACGGCCGAACGGGGAGCTGTTTTTT. Amino acid sequence: CAALQRPNGELFF.

This chain links TRBV12-3 or TRBV12-4 with TRBJ1-1; D gene ambiguous. V gave up 6 bases and J gave up 6 bases, with 14 bases separating them. The CDR3 spans 13 residues. The CDR3 bases are TGTGCCAGCAGGCCCCTGACGTTGCCTGAAGCTTTCTTT. Encoded protein: CASRPLTLPEAFF.

This clonotype came up a few times. The gene calls are TRBV20-1 and TRBJ2-3; the match to TRBD2 covers 11 bases. CDR1 DFQATT and CDR2 SNEGSKA come from the germline V gene (reference sequence). J was trimmed by 5 bases and V by 4 bases; bases with no gene match: 5. This CDR3 contains 14 residues. The CDR3 DNA reads as TGCAGTGCTAAAGGACTAGCGGGCGGAGATACGCAGTATTTT. Its translation is CSAKGLAGGDTQYF.

The CDR3 nucleotides are TGCAGCGAACAAGACAGGGGGCGGACTGAAGCTTTCTTT. Residues: CSEQDRGRTEAFF. The V call is TRBV29-1, the J call TRBJ1-1; TRBD1 matches 10 bases. Germline V lookup: CDR1 SQVTM, CDR2 ANQGSEA. CDR3 size: 13 residues. V lost 7 bases to trimming and J lost 5 bases; unmatched junction nucleotides: 7.

The chain is built from TRBV7-9 and TRBJ1-2; D not certain. The CDR3 runs 14 residues. V lost 4 bases and J 8 bases, leaving 17 bases between the germline ends. Germline CDR1 and CDR2: SEHNR and FQNEAQ (reference sequence). CDR3: CASSSRTDSTGYTF. CDR3 DNA sequence: TGTGCCAGCAGCTCCCGGACGGATTCCACGGGCTACACCTTC.

V usage is TRBV12-3 or TRBV12-4 and J usage is TRBJ2-2; unclear D gene. CDR3 length: 13 residues. Deletions cut 4 bases from V and 6 bases from J, with 9 bases between. DNA for the CDR3: TGTGCCAGCAGTTCAGAAGTGGCCGGGGAGCTGTTTTTT. It yields the protein CASSSEVAGELFF.

This clonotype was seen a few times. V usage is TRBV4-1 and J usage is TRBJ1-2; the D is unclear. This CDR3 contains 15 residues. CDR1 and CDR2 from the germline V gene are MGHRA and YSYEKL. Trimming took off 0 bases at V and 0 bases at J, with 8 bases between the two ends. CDR3 residues: CASSQEKVANYGYTF. CDR3 bases: TGCGCCAGCAGCCAAGAGAAGGTAGCTAACTATGGCTACACCTTC.

V gene TRBV2 combines with J gene TRBJ1-1, with TRBD1 matching 12 bases. Looked up from germline, CDR1 is SNHLY and CDR2 is FYNNEI. There are 13 residues in the CDR3. V was pared by 8 bases and J by 5 bases, with 3 bases of the junction left unmatched. The CDR3 DNA is TGTGCCAGCCGGGACAGGGGGCTTACTGAAGCTTTCTTT. Translation: CASRDRGLTEAFF.

The chain couples TRBV4-1 to TRBJ1-2, with D possibly matching TRBD1 (5 bases). Germline assignment: CDR1 MGHRA and CDR2 YSYEKL. V lost 0 bases and J 4 bases, leaving 15 bases between the germline ends. This CDR3 spans 16 amino acids. The CDR3, as DNA: TGCGCCAGCAGCCAAGACGTCGGGGAGGGGACCTATGGCTACACCTTC. Protein: CASSQDVGEGTYGYTF.

This rearrangement joins TRBV7-8 to TRBJ2-5; no definite D call. The CDR3 contains 15 residues. V lost 5 bases, J lost 3 bases, and 16 bases lay in between. CDR1 and CDR2 from the germline V gene are SGHVS and FQNEAQ. This chain's CDR3 is CASSPLGSRKETQYF. CDR3 in DNA: TGTGCCAGCAGCCCTCTTGGTTCTAGGAAAGAGACCCAGTACTTC. Looking up the rest from reference TRBV7-8 and TRBJ2-5 gives the full variable domain: GAGVSQSPRYKVAKRGQDVALRCDPISGHVSLFWYQQALGQGPEFLTYFQNEAQLDKSGLPSDRFFAERPEGSVSTLKIQRTQQEDSAVYLCASSPLGSRKETQYFGPGTRLLVL.